This T cell receptor beta chain originates from a study of graft-versus-host responses after intestinal transplantation. The wider study: Isolated intestinal, liver-intestinal, or multivisceral transplants had been given to the recipients. Anti-thymocyte globulin induction was given to all recipients, followed by tacrolimus and steroids for two to four years. Study-wide findings and caveats: GvH clones were identified in recipient marrow, with some first appearing in ileum or blood.

As for this clone: Its antigen is unknown.

Produced via immunoSEQ multiplex PCR; TCRdb's table is partial and in-frame only. Among tens of thousands of clones listed, 90% to 95% were seen once. The V gene's germline CDR1 is MRHNA and CDR2 SNTAGT. The CDR3 totals 18 residues. The V end was cut by 3 bases, the J end by 3 bases, with 22 bases between. This sequence joins TRBV6-4 and TRBJ2-3, with D perhaps TRBD2 (6 bases). The receptor comes from a human donor who received an intestinal transplant. The sample in question was unstimulated CD4+ T cells sorted from spleen or lymph node cells, obtained before intestinal transplant. CDR3 nucleotide sequence: TGTGCCAGCAGTGAAGATCCCAGGCGGGGATTGGGAACAGATACGCAGTATTTT. It is translated as CASSEDPRRGLGTDTQYF.